This TCR beta chain emerged from a study of cytomegalovirus exposure and HLA in healthy donors. PCR employed 60 Vbeta and 13 Jbeta primers. Produced via immunoSEQ multiplex PCR; TCRdb's table is partial and in-frame only. The table records around 110,000 clones, around 81% of them present only once. The sequence was obtained from a woman between 25 and 40 years old in good health and CMV-seronegative. Material for sequencing was PBMCs.

Here the CDR3 DNA reads TGTGCCAGCAGTTTAGCGGGAGATTTGGTAGATACGCAGTATTTT. This gives the protein CASSLAGDLVDTQYF. This chain links TRBV27 with TRBJ2-3; TRBD2 agrees at 7 bases. V trimming: 2 bases; J trimming: 5 bases; junction bases outside the gene matches: 7. The CDR3 has 15 amino acids. Germline V gene lookup returns CDR1 MNHEY and CDR2 SMNVEV (reference sequence).